This T cell receptor (beta chain) is drawn from a study of naive and memory T cell subsets. General study findings and limits: Over 95% of naive TCR sequences appeared only once, unlike memory subsets. Possibly reflecting memory cells re-expressing CD45RA, a few larger clonotypes occurred in naive repertoires, especially CD8.

Both TRBC1 and TRBC2 were covered by a beta constant-region primer of two equimolar oligonucleotides. Ligated cDNA was amplified by four rounds of PCR with nested alpha and beta constant-region primers and SP2. Ligation attached a single-stranded oligonucleotide with a 12-nucleotide UMI and the SP2 primer to the cDNA 3' end. TCRdb reprocessed the UMI-ligation and nested PCR reads with MiXCR, giving one entry per CDR3 protein. The sample has approximately 140,000 distinct CDR3 sequences; 15% to 25% are singletons. This clonotype was detected only a few times. No antigen is known for it. Separate alpha and beta amplification began at the second PCR step. Cells stained for CD3, CD4, CD8, CD45RA and CD27 were sorted into four subsets. Material: naive CD8+ T cells from blood. The receptor's source is a human donor in good health.

The CDR3 nucleotides are TGTGCCTGGAGCTTCAGGACAGCTCTTTACGAGCAGTACTTC. Residues: CAWSFRTALYEQYF. The chain is built from TRBV30 and TRBJ2-7; possible D gene TRBD1, 6 bases. Germline assignment: CDR1 GTSNPN and CDR2 SVGIG (reference sequence). This CDR3 has 14 residues. The V and J ends lost 3 bases and 4 bases respectively, with 16 bases between them.